This T cell receptor beta chain was captured by sequencing in a study of blood T cell repertoires in COVID-19. Overall study context: The origin of the acute and convalescent COVID-19 samples was the United States, Italy and Spain. Nucleic acid was either cDNA or gDNA, and it came from T cells, B-cell-depleted T cells, or PBMCs.

This CDR3 spans 15 amino acids. The V and J ends lost 2 bases and 2 bases respectively, with 9 bases between them. CDR1 is SNHLY and CDR2 is FYNNEI in the germline V gene. Per the authors' pipeline: Reference gene primers were amplified, and this amplification served to estimate nucleated cell counts. Clones were sequenced by immunoSEQ multiplex PCR, and TCRdb holds only the in-frame ones, with some missing. That table furnishes V, J and clone size, whereas the DNA furnished D and trimming. Found here are 100,000 to 140,000 clones, 84% of them singletons; the top ten hold about 4%. The chain uses TRBV2 and TRBJ2-2; D gene ambiguous. The sample comprised peripheral blood. This clonotype was obtained from a human donor in a cohort sampled during active COVID-19. This chain's CDR3 is CASSEFARNTGELFF. In DNA, the CDR3 is TGTGCCAGCAGTGAATTTGCGCGCAACACCGGGGAGCTGTTTTTT.